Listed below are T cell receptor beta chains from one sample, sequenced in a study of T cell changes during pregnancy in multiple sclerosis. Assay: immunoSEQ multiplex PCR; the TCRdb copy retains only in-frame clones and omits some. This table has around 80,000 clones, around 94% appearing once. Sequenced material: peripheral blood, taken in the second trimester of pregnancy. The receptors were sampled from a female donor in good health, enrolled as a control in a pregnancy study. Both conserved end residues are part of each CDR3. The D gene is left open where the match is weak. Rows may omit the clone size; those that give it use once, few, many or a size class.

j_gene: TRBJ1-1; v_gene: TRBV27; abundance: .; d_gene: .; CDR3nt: TGTGCCAGCAGTTACGATAAACAGGTAGGCACTGAAGCTTTCTTT; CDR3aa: CASSYDKQVGTEAFF
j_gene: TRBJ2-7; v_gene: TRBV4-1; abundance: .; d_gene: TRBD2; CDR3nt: TGCGCCAGCAGCCATGGGGGACTAGCGTCTTACGAGCAGTACTTC; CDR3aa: CASSHGGLASYEQYF
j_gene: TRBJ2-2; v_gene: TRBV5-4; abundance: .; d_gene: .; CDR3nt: TGTGCCAGCGGACGGAGGGGAGCGAACACCGGGGAGCTGTTTTTT; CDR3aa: CASGRRGANTGELFF
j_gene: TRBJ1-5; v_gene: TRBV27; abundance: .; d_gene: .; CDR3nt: TGTGCCAGCAGTCCCTTTAAGAGTTACGGTAATCAGCCCCAGCATTTT; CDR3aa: CASSPFKSYGNQPQHF
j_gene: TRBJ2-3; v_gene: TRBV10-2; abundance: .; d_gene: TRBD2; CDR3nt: TGCGCCAGCGTTGGACTAGCGGTCACAGATACGCAGTATTTT; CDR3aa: CASVGLAVTDTQYF
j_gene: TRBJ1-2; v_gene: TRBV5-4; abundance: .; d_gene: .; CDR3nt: TGTGCCAGCAGCTTGTTCGGCAGGGAGGATGGCTACACCTTC; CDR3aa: CASSLFGREDGYTF
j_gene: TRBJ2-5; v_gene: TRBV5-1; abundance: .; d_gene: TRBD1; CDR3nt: TGCGCCAGCAGCCGACCGGGACAGGGGGCTTCAGGAGAGACCCAGTACTTC; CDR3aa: CASSRPGQGASGETQYF
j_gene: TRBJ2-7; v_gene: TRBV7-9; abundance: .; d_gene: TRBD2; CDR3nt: TGTGCCAGCAGCGGCACTAGGACTAGCGGGGCTTTGGGCGAGCAGTACTTC; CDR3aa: CASSGTRTSGALGEQYF
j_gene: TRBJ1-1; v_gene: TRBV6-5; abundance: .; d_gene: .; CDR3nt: TGTGCCACCGGGCAGGGGAACACTGAAGCTTTCTTT; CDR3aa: CATGQGNTEAFF
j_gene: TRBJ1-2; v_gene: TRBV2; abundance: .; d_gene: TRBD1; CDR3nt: TGTGCCAGCAGTGGGGACAGCTTCTATGGCTACACCTTC; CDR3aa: CASSGDSFYGYTF
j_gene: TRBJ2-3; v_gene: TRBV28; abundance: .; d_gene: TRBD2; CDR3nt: TGTGCCAGCAGTCCGAGGGAGGGGTCACGCACAGATACGCAGTATTTT; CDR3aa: CASSPREGSRTDTQYF
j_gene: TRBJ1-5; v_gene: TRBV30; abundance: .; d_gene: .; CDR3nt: TGTGCCTGGGGGCGGACATCCCTCGGGCCCCAGCATTTT; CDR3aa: CAWGRTSLGPQHF
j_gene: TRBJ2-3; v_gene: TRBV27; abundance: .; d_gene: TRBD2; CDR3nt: TGTGCCAGCAGTTTAGTCCTAGCGGGAGGGCCAGATACGCAGTATTTT; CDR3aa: CASSLVLAGGPDTQYF
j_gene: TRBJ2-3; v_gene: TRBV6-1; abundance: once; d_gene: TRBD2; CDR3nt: TGTGCCAGCAGTCGGGGGGAGCGCCCCACAGATACGCAGTATTTT; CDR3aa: CASSRGERPTDTQYF
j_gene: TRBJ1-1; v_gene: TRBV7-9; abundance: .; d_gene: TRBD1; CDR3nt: TGTGCCAGCAGGCCACAGGGGCGGACTGAAGCTTTCTTT; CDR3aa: CASRPQGRTEAFF
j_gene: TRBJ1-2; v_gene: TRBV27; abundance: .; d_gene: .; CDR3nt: TGTGCCAGCAGTCCTACTCGAACAGTTAACTATGGCTACACCTTC; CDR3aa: CASSPTRTVNYGYTF
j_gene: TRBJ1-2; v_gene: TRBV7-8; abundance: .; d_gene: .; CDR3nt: TGTGCCAGCAGCTTAGCGCGGGGAGGGAACTATGGCTACACCTTC; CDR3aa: CASSLARGGNYGYTF
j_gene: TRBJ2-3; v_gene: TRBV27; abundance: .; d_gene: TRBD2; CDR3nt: TGTGCCAGCAGTTTAAGACTAGCTGATACGCAGTATTTT; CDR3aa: CASSLRLADTQYF
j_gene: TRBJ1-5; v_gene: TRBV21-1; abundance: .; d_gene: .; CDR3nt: TGTGCCAGCAGACGGACAGGGGACAATCAGCCCCAGCATTTT; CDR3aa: CASRRTGDNQPQHF
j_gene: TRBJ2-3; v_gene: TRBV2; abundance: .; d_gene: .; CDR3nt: TGTGCCAGCAGTCCGATCAGTATAGATACGCAGTATTTT; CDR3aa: CASSPISIDTQYF
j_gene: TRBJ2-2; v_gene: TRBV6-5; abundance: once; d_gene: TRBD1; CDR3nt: TGTGCCAGCAGTTACGGACAGGAAAAGACCGGGGAGCTGTTTTTT; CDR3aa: CASSYGQEKTGELFF